Listed below are T cell receptor beta chains from one sample, sequenced in a study of OX40 agonist ivuxolimab in advanced cancers. TCRdb's table, derived via immunoSEQ multiplex PCR, lists solely in-frame clones and lacks some. The sample records about 79,000 clones, 92% being singletons. Material: CD4+ or CD8+ T cells sorted from blood, obtained in a trial of the OX40 agonist ivuxolimab. These receptors were obtained from an adult with an advanced solid tumor such as melanoma, head and neck, liver or kidney cancer. The CDR3 runs from the conserved cysteine through the conserved F or W. Each record gives: CDR3 DNA, CDR3 protein, D gene, CDR3 length, V gene, J gene, clone size. A D gene is named only where the DNA matches it firmly. The size field is filled for only some rows; it gives once, few, many or a size class.

TGTGCCACCAGCAGAGGATGGGGACAGGGCCAAGAGACCCAGTACTTC	CATSRGWGQGQETQYF	TRBD1	16	TRBV15	TRBJ2-5	NA
TGTGCCAGTAGTTCCCCGAGGGCGGGAGCTCAAAACATTCAGTACTTC	CASSSPRAGAQNIQYF	TRBD2	16	TRBV19	TRBJ2-4	NA
TGTGCCAGCAGTGGAAGGACGAACACCGGGGAGCTGTTTTTT	CASSGRTNTGELFF	NA	14	TRBV28	TRBJ2-2	NA
TGTGCCAGCAGCCCCCCAGGGACAGAACCCTACAATGAGCAGTTCTTC	CASSPPGTEPYNEQFF	TRBD1	16	TRBV7-3	TRBJ2-1	NA
TGTGCCAGCAGTGAAAATGGACAGAACACTGAAGCTTTCTTT	CASSENGQNTEAFF	NA	14	TRBV2	TRBJ1-1	NA
TGTGCCAGCAGCTTGCAGGGGGCGGAATATGGCTACACCTTC	CASSLQGAEYGYTF	TRBD1	14	TRBV7-2	TRBJ1-2	once
TGTGCCAGCAGCCCCGGGCCGTCCTACGAGCAGTACTTC	CASSPGPSYEQYF	NA	13	TRBV11-3	TRBJ2-7	NA
TGTGCCAGCAGCTTAGATCTCTCGGGAGGGGGGGAGACCCAGTACTTC	CASSLDLSGGGETQYF	TRBD2	16	TRBV11-2	TRBJ2-5	NA
TGTGCCAGCAGCGCCCGAACTAGCGGGAGACCCGATGAGCAGTTCTTC	CASSARTSGRPDEQFF	TRBD2	16	TRBV9	TRBJ2-1	NA
TGTGCCAGCTCACCACCGACGGTCACAGATACGCAGTATTTT	CASSPPTVTDTQYF	NA	14	TRBV18	TRBJ2-3	NA
TGCAGCGTTGGGGGACAGGGAAAGACCCAGTACTTC	CSVGGQGKTQYF	TRBD1	12	TRBV29-1	TRBJ2-5	NA
TGTGCCAGCAGCTTAGATGCAGCGGGAGGTAGCACAGATACGCAGTATTTT	CASSLDAAGGSTDTQYF	TRBD2	17	TRBV7-9	TRBJ2-3	few
TGTGCCAGCAGACTTAGCACAGATACGCAGTATTTT	CASRLSTDTQYF	NA	12	TRBV6-1	TRBJ2-3	NA
TGTGCCAGCAGCTTAGACACAGGGATCCCCTACGAGCAGTACTTC	CASSLDTGIPYEQYF	NA	15	TRBV7-9	TRBJ2-7	NA
TGTGCCAGCTCACGTTTGGTAGCGGTCAACACCGGGGAGCTGTTTTTT	CASSRLVAVNTGELFF	NA	16	TRBV18	TRBJ2-2	once
TGCGCCAGCAGCTTGCGAGGGGGCTACGAGCAGTACTTC	CASSLRGGYEQYF	NA	13	TRBV5-1	TRBJ2-7	NA
TGCAGCGCCTCTCGGAGCGGGAGAGCCGAGACCCAGTACTTC	CSASRSGRAETQYF	TRBD2	14	TRBV29-1	TRBJ2-5	NA
TGTGCCAGCAGCTTAGCCCAGGATCTTAACTATGGCTACACCTTC	CASSLAQDLNYGYTF	NA	15	TRBV7-2	TRBJ1-2	NA
TGTGCCAGCAGTCAGGACAGGGAGATTAGGGATGAGCAGTTCTTC	CASSQDREIRDEQFF	TRBD1	15	TRBV6-1	TRBJ2-1	NA
TGTGCCAGCAGCTTGGCACAGGGGGCTAAAAATGAGCAGTTCTTC	CASSLAQGAKNEQFF	TRBD1	15	TRBV5-4	TRBJ2-1	NA
TGTGCCAGCAGCTTAATCGGACTAGCGGGCTACGAGCAGTACTTC	CASSLIGLAGYEQYF	TRBD2	15	TRBV7-2	TRBJ2-7	NA
TGTGCCAGCAGCCCTCAACTAGGGGGTGGCTCCTACAATGAGCAGTTCTTC	CASSPQLGGGSYNEQFF	NA	17	TRBV7-9	TRBJ2-1	NA
TGTGCCAGCAGCTTAACAGGGCCCTCCTACGAGCAGTACTTC	CASSLTGPSYEQYF	NA	14	TRBV11-3	TRBJ2-7	NA
TGTGCCAGCAGCTTCCAGGCGGGAGGGCTGAGGGAGACCCAGTACTTC	CASSFQAGGLRETQYF	TRBD2	16	TRBV7-2	TRBJ2-5	NA
TGCGCCAGCAGCCCGACAAGCACAGATACGCAGTATTTT	CASSPTSTDTQYF	NA	13	TRBV5-1	TRBJ2-3	once
TGTGCCAGCAGTTCACAGGGTGCGAACATTCAGTACTTC	CASSSQGANIQYF	NA	13	TRBV6-5	TRBJ2-4	NA
TGTGCCAGCTCACCACGTCAGGACGACGGCTACACCTTC	CASSPRQDDGYTF	NA	13	TRBV18	TRBJ1-2	once
TGTGCCAGCAGCTTACCAGGACAGGAAGCTTTCTTT	CASSLPGQEAFF	NA	12	TRBV7-2	TRBJ1-1	NA
TGCGCCAGCAGCTGGGACACCGGGGAGCTGTTTTTT	CASSWDTGELFF	NA	12	TRBV5-1	TRBJ2-2	NA
TGCGCCAGCAGCCAGCTAACGTTCGAGTTCCACGAGCAGTACTTC	CASSQLTFEFHEQYF	NA	15	TRBV4-3	TRBJ2-7	NA
TGCGCCAGCAGCTTGGAAGCGGGAACGTACTACGAGCAGTACTTC	CASSLEAGTYYEQYF	TRBD2	15	TRBV5-1	TRBJ2-7	few
TGTGCCAGCAGTAATCCCAAGGGACTAGCTTATACCGAGCAGTACTTC	CASSNPKGLAYTEQYF	TRBD2	16	TRBV11-3	TRBJ2-7	NA
TGTGCCAGTAGTATTCTGAGCGGGAGCGAGTACGAGCAGTACTTC	CASSILSGSEYEQYF	TRBD2	15	TRBV19	TRBJ2-7	NA
TGTGCCTGTTCTCGTACCGGGACTAGCGCCTACAATGAGCAGTTCTTC	CACSRTGTSAYNEQFF	TRBD2	16	TRBV30	TRBJ2-1	NA
TGTGCCAGCAGCGTGACAGGGGAGCAGTACTTC	CASSVTGEQYF	TRBD1	11	TRBV5-4	TRBJ2-7	NA
TGTGCCAGCAGTTTTACTTATGAGGACAGGAGCTCCTACGAGCAGTACTTC	CASSFTYEDRSSYEQYF	TRBD1	17	TRBV28	TRBJ2-7	NA
TGCGCCAGCAGCCAAGATTTAGTCGGGTCAACTCGGAACTATGGCTACACCTTC	CASSQDLVGSTRNYGYTF	NA	18	TRBV4-3	TRBJ1-2	NA
TGTGCCAGCTCACAGGGTTCAGATACGCAGTATTTT	CASSQGSDTQYF	NA	12	TRBV18	TRBJ2-3	NA
TGTGCCGCGGCAGGGGGAGAGACCCAGTACTTC	CAAAGGETQYF	TRBD1	11	TRBV10-3	TRBJ2-5	NA
TGTGCCAGCAGTTGGGCACCCCAGTCGGATACGCAGTATTTT	CASSWAPQSDTQYF	NA	14	TRBV2	TRBJ2-3	NA
TGTGCCAGCAGCACGACAGTGACGAACACTGAAGCTTTCTTT	CASSTTVTNTEAFF	NA	14	TRBV6-5	TRBJ1-1	NA
TGTGCCAGCAGCCCCTTGCCGGGAAACTATGGCTACACCTTC	CASSPLPGNYGYTF	NA	14	TRBV28	TRBJ1-2	NA
TGCGCCAGCAGCCAACCTGGACAGGGGGTTTCCTACGAGCAGTACTTC	CASSQPGQGVSYEQYF	TRBD1	16	TRBV4-1	TRBJ2-7	NA
TGCGCCAGCAGCTCTCCGGGACTAGTATCGTTGGATGAGCAGTTCTTC	CASSSPGLVSLDEQFF	TRBD2	16	TRBV5-1	TRBJ2-1	NA
TGTGCCAGCAGTTTATCGAGAAGAAAAGGTTTAGCCCATGGCTACACCTTC	CASSLSRRKGLAHGYTF	NA	17	TRBV27	TRBJ1-2	NA
TGTGCCATCAGCAGGGACAAGCACTATAGCAATCAGCCCCAGCATTTT	CAISRDKHYSNQPQHF	NA	16	TRBV10-3	TRBJ1-5	NA